The source of this TCR beta chain is a study of T-cell memory formation after mild COVID-19. After 5'RACE with constant-segment primers, TCR alpha and TCR beta cDNA libraries carrying sample barcodes and UMIs were obtained. TCRdb processed the 5' RACE reads anew with MiXCR; each CDR3 protein has one entry. Found here are about 200,000 distinct CDR3 sequences, over 7.5% of them singletons; the top ten hold roughly 4%. Germline lookup yields CDR1 SGHRS and CDR2 YFSETQ. CDR3 length: 16 amino acids. V was shortened by 0 bases and J by 0 bases, with 10 bases between the two germline ends. This clonotype was seen ten or more times.

The sequencing sample was made of PBMCs or a T cell subset sorted from them (not recorded which). J is TRBJ1-3 and V is TRBV5-1; D perhaps matches TRBD1 (5 bases). This receptor was obtained from a man aged 18 to 30 who had mild COVID-19 (a few samples of this study predate the infection). Cell type and time point are not known. The CDR3 protein is CASSLVGQGSGNTIYF. DNA for the CDR3: TGCGCCAGCAGCTTGGTGGGGCAGGGCTCTGGAAACACCATATATTTT. Full variable domain (remainder filled in from reference TRBV5-1 and TRBJ1-3): KAGVTQTPRYLIKTRGQQVTLSCSPISGHRSVSWYQQTPGQGLQFLFEYFSETQRNKGNFPGRFSGRQFSNSRSEMNVSTLELGDSALYLCASSLVGQGSGNTIYFGEGSWLTVV.